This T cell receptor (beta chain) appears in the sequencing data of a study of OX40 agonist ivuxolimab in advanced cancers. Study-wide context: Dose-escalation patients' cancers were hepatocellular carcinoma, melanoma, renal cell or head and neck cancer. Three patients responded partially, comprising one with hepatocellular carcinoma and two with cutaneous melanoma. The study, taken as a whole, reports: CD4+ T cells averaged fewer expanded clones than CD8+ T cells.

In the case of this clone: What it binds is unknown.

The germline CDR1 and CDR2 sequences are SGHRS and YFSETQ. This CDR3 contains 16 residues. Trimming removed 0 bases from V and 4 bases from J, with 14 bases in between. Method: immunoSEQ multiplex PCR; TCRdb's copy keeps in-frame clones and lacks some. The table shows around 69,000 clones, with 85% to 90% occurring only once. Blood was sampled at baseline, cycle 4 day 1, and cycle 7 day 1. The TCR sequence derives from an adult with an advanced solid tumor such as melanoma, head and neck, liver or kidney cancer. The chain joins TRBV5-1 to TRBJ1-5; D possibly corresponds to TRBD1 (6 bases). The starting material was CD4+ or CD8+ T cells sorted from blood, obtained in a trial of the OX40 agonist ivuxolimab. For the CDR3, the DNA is TGCGCCAGCAGCTTGGCGAAAGGGACACGGAATCAGCCCCAGCATTTT. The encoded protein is CASSLAKGTRNQPQHF.